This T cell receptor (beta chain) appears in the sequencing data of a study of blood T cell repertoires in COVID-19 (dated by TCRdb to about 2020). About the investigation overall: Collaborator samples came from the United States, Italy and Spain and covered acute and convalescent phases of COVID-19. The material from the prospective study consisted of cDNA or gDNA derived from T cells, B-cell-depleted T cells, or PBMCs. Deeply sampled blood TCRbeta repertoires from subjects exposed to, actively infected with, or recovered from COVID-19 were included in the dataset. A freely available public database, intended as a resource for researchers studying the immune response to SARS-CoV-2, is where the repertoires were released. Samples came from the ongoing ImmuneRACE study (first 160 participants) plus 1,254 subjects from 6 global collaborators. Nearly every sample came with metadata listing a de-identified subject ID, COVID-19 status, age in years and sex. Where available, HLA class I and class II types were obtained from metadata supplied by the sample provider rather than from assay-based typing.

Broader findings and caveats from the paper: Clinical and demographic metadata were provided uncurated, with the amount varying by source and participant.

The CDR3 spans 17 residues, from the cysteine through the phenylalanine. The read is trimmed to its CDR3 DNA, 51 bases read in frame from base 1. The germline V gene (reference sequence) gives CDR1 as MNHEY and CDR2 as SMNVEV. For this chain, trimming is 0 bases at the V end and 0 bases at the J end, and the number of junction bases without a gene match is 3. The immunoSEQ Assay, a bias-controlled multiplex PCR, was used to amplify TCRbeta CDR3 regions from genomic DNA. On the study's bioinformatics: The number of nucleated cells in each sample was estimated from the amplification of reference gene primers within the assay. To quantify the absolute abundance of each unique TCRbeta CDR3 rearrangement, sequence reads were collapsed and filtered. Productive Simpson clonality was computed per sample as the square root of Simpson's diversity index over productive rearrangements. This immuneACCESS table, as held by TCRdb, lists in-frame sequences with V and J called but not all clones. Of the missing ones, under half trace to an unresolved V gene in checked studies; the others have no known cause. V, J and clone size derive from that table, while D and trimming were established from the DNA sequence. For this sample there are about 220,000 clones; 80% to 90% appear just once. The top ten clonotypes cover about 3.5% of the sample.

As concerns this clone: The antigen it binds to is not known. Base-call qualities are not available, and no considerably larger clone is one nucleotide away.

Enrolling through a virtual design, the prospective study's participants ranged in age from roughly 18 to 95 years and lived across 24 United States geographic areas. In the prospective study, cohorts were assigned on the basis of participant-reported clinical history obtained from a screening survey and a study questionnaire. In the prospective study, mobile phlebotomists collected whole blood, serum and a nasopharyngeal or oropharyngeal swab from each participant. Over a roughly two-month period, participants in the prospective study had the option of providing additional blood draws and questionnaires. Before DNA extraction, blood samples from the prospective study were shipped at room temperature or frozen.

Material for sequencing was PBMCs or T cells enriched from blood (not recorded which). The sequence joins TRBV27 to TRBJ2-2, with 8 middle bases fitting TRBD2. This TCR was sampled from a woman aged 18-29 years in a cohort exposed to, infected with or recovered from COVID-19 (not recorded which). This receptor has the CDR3 CASSLSLGRANTGELFF. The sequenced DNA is TGTGCCAGCAGTTTATCTCTCGGGAGGGCGAACACCGGGGAGCTGTTTTTT.